This record covers a single T cell receptor beta chain. These data are taken from a study of blood T cell repertoires in COVID-19. Sequencing was performed with immunoSEQ multiplex PCR; in TCRdb, only in-frame clones are kept and a portion is missing. This table has approximately 140,000 clones, 87% appearing once. The source is an older woman with active or convalescent COVID-19. The sequencing sample was made of peripheral blood.

The CDR3 DNA is TGTGCCAGCAGCAAGGGACAGGGTAATTCACCCCTCCACTTT. Translated, it gives CASSKGQGNSPLHF. The chain recombines TRBV7-2 with TRBJ1-6; 9 bases fit TRBD1. The J segment lost 6 bases and the V segment lost 5 bases, leaving 2 bases of the junction unmatched. The CDR3 covers 14 residues. Germline CDR1 reads SGHTA; CDR2 reads FQGNSA.